Sequencing of this TCR beta chain was carried out in a study of CD8 T cells in Susac syndrome. At the level of the study: Patients with Susac syndrome were therapy-naive, on corticosteroids, or on intravenous immunoglobulin alone at the time that blood was drawn.

Trimming removed 8 bases from V and 1 base from J; junction bases left unmatched: 3. The CDR3 runs to 14 residues. RNA in amounts of roughly 0.5 to 1 ug was reverse transcribed with random hexamers. One entry per CDR3 protein results from TCRdb running MiXCR on the immunoSEQ multiplex PCR reads. This table holds about 120,000 distinct CDR3 sequences, 95% to 96% found once. The receptor's source is a human donor with Susac syndrome. The sample taken for sequencing was CD4+ T cells from PBMCs. The chain has TRBV12-3 or TRBV12-4 and TRBJ2-1, with 9 bases fitting TRBD2. The CDR3 region is CASATSGSYNEQFF. The DNA of the CDR3 is TGTGCCAGCGCTACTAGCGGGTCCTACAATGAGCAGTTCTTC.